This is a list of T cell receptor beta chains from one sample in a study of regulatory T cells in long-lasting Graves disease. TCRdb re-called the multiplex PCR reads with MiXCR, one entry per CDR3 protein. The sample consists of 530,000 or so distinct CDR3 sequences, about 13% of them appearing once. These data also formed part of another study, on T cells in Graves' hyperthyroidism and ophthalmopathy.

The sample in question was peripheral blood mononuclear cells (PBMCs), obtained at new diagnosis, from a patient treated with antithyroid drugs. The receptors derive from a man aged 25-45 years with Graves disease. The CDR3 runs from the conserved cysteine through the conserved F or W. Fields, in order: V gene, D gene, J gene, clone size, CDR3 DNA, CDR3 protein. D genes are given only for firm matches. Clone size is stated in some rows and not others, as once, few, many or a class when expanded.

V gene: TRBV7-9
D gene: .
J gene: TRBJ2-7
clone size: .
CDR3 DNA: TGTGCCAGCAGCTTAGGGACAGAGAAGTCCTACGAGCAGTACTTC
CDR3 protein: CASSLGTEKSYEQYF

V gene: TRBV6-2/TRBV6-3
D gene: .
J gene: TRBJ2-3
clone size: many
CDR3 DNA: TGTGCCAGCAGTTACTCGAGCGGCAGCGTGGATACGCAGTATTTT
CDR3 protein: CASSYSSGSVDTQYF

V gene: TRBV27
D gene: TRBD2
J gene: TRBJ2-2
clone size: many
CDR3 DNA: TGTGCCAGCACCTCCCTAGCGGGATCCGGGGAGCTGTTTTTT
CDR3 protein: CASTSLAGSGELFF

V gene: TRBV20-1
D gene: .
J gene: TRBJ2-7
clone size: many
CDR3 DNA: TGCAGTGCTATGAAGGACCCCTCCTACGAGCAGTACTTC
CDR3 protein: CSAMKDPSYEQYF

V gene: TRBV27
D gene: TRBD2
J gene: TRBJ2-7
clone size: many
CDR3 DNA: TGTGCCAGCAGGGGGGGGACTAGCGGGGCCTACGAGCAGTACTTC
CDR3 protein: CASRGGTSGAYEQYF

V gene: TRBV6-2/TRBV6-3
D gene: TRBD1
J gene: TRBJ1-5
clone size: many
CDR3 DNA: TGTGCCAGCAGTGCACAGGGGATCAATCAGCCCCAGCATTTT
CDR3 protein: CASSAQGINQPQHF

V gene: TRBV9
D gene: TRBD2
J gene: TRBJ2-7
clone size: many
CDR3 DNA: TGTGCCAGCAGCGCAAGGGACTACACGCCCTACGAGCAGTACTTC
CDR3 protein: CASSARDYTPYEQYF

V gene: TRBV7-9
D gene: TRBD1
J gene: TRBJ2-1
clone size: .
CDR3 DNA: TGTGCCAGCAGCAGGGGGCTAGATGGTGATGAGCAGTTCTTC
CDR3 protein: CASSRGLDGDEQFF

V gene: TRBV5-1
D gene: TRBD2
J gene: TRBJ2-3
clone size: many
CDR3 DNA: TGCGCCAGCAGCGACGGGACTAGCGGGCCAGATACGCAGTATTTT
CDR3 protein: CASSDGTSGPDTQYF

V gene: TRBV20-1
D gene: .
J gene: TRBJ2-7
clone size: few
CDR3 DNA: TGCAGTGCTAGGAACCCCGAATCTGGCCTAACCTACGAGCAGTACTTC
CDR3 protein: CSARNPESGLTYEQYF

V gene: TRBV11-1
D gene: .
J gene: TRBJ2-2
clone size: .
CDR3 DNA: TGTGCCAGCAGCTTAGACCAGTGGAGCACCGGGGAGCTGTTTTTT
CDR3 protein: CASSLDQWSTGELFF

V gene: TRBV3-1
D gene: .
J gene: TRBJ1-6
clone size: few
CDR3 DNA: TGTGCCAGCAGCCAAGGGATGAATTCACCCCTCCACTTT
CDR3 protein: CASSQGMNSPLHF

V gene: TRBV2
D gene: .
J gene: TRBJ2-1
clone size: .
CDR3 DNA: TGTGCCAGCAGTGGGCTAGCCGCTGCCTACAATGAGCAGTTCTTC
CDR3 protein: CASSGLAAAYNEQFF

V gene: TRBV29-1
D gene: TRBD1
J gene: TRBJ1-4
clone size: few
CDR3 DNA: TGCAGCGTTGTCCCGCAGGGGGCGGAAAAACTGTTTTTT
CDR3 protein: CSVVPQGAEKLFF

V gene: TRBV20-1
D gene: TRBD2
J gene: TRBJ2-1
clone size: many
CDR3 DNA: TGCAGTGCTAGAGATACTAGCGGGAATGAGCAGTTCTTC
CDR3 protein: CSARDTSGNEQFF